These T cell receptor beta chains were read from a single sample in a study of blood T cell repertoires in COVID-19. The table came from immunoSEQ multiplex PCR; TCRdb's copy has only in-frame clones and leaves some out. The sample has 220,000 or so clones; roughly nine tenths are singletons. Input material: peripheral blood. The source is a man aged 60 to 75 who had recovered from COVID-19. CDR3s include the opening cysteine and the closing phenylalanine or tryptophan. D genes are given only for firm matches. The size field is filled for only some rows; it gives once, few, many or a size class.

j_call,d_call,v_call,clone_size,cdr3_nt,cdr3_aa
TRBJ2-4,TRBD2,TRBV5-6,NA,TGTGCCAGCAGCTTGGAGCGGGAAACCAAAAACATTCAGTACTTC,CASSLERETKNIQYF
TRBJ1-1,NA,TRBV6-5,NA,TGTGCCAGCAGTTACACCTCGGGGGACACTGAAGCTTTCTTT,CASSYTSGDTEAFF
TRBJ2-3,NA,TRBV7-6,NA,TGTGCCAGCAGCTTAGAGGGGGGGGGCACAGATACGCAGTATTTT,CASSLEGGGTDTQYF
TRBJ2-5,TRBD2,TRBV3-1/TRBV3-2,NA,TGTGCCAGCAGCCGGACTAGCGGGGGGGCCGGAGAGACCCAGTACTTC,CASSRTSGGAGETQYF
TRBJ1-5,TRBD1,TRBV2,NA,TGTGCCAGCTCAGGGGGCAATTTGTTTCAGCCCCAGCATTTT,CASSGGNLFQPQHF
TRBJ2-7,NA,TRBV28,NA,TGTGCCACCTCCGGGTCCCACGGGGAGCAGTACTTC,CATSGSHGEQYF
TRBJ2-2,TRBD2,TRBV19,NA,TGTGCCTCCCAGCGGGGCGCGAACACCGGGGAGCTGTTTTTT,CASQRGANTGELFF
TRBJ2-5,NA,TRBV25-1,NA,TGTGCCAGCAGATCACAGGGTCGAGAGACCCAGTACTTC,CASRSQGRETQYF
TRBJ2-2,NA,TRBV28,NA,TGTGCCAGCCCCGAACAGGGTATGAGCACCGGGGAGCTGTTTTTT,CASPEQGMSTGELFF
TRBJ2-1,TRBD2,TRBV5-1,once,TGCGCCAGCAGCTTGGACGGACTAGTCGTTGATGAGCAGTTCTTC,CASSLDGLVVDEQFF
TRBJ2-7,TRBD2,TRBV6-6,NA,TGTGCCAGCAAACGAGCGGGGGCTACCTACGAGCAGTACTTC,CASKRAGATYEQYF
TRBJ2-7,TRBD2,TRBV11-2,NA,TGTGCCAGCAGCCAGGGGACTAGCGCCTACTACGAGCAGTACTTC,CASSQGTSAYYEQYF
TRBJ1-2,TRBD1,TRBV18,NA,TGTGCCAGCTCACCTGACAGGGCTAGCTATGGCTACACCTTC,CASSPDRASYGYTF
TRBJ2-7,TRBD1,TRBV5-1,NA,TGCGCCAGCAGCTTTATCAGGGGGACATACGAGCAGTACTTC,CASSFIRGTYEQYF
TRBJ1-5,NA,TRBV10-2,NA,TGCGCCAGCAGAGACCGACAGAGCAATCAGCCCCAGCATTTT,CASRDRQSNQPQHF
TRBJ1-5,TRBD1,TRBV18,few,TGTGCCAGCTCACCACGGGAAAGGGGGCCTGGTAGCAATCAGCCCCAGCATTTT,CASSPRERGPGSNQPQHF
TRBJ2-5,NA,TRBV7-2,NA,TGTGCCAGCAGCGCAGGGTACCAAGAGACCCAGTACTTC,CASSAGYQETQYF
TRBJ2-5,TRBD2,TRBV5-1,NA,TGCGCCAGCAGCTTGGGGGGACTAGCGCCTCAAGAGACCCAGTACTTC,CASSLGGLAPQETQYF
TRBJ2-1,TRBD1,TRBV18,NA,TGTGCCAGCTCTCCGGGACAGCCTTCCTACAATGAGCAGTTCTTC,CASSPGQPSYNEQFF
TRBJ2-3,TRBD2,TRBV28,NA,TGTGCCAGCAGTTTAAAGGCGGGAGCCCTCACAGATACGCAGTATTTT,CASSLKAGALTDTQYF